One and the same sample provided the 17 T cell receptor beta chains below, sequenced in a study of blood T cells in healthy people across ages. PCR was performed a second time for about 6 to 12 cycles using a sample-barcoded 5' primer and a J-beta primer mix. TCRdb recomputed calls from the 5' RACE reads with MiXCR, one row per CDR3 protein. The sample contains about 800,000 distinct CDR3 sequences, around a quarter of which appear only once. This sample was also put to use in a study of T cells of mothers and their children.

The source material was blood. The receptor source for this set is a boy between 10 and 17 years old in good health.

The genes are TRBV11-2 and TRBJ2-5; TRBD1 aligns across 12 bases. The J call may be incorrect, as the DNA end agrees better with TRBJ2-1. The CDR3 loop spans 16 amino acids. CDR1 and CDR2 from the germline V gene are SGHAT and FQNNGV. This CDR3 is CASSPQTGTGGIEQFF. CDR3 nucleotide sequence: TGTGCCAGCAGCCCACAGACCGGGACAGGGGGCATAGAGCAGTTCTTC.

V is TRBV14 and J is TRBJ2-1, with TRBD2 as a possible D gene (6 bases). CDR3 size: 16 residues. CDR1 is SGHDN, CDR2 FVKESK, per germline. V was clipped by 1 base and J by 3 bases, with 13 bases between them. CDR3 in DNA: TGTGCCAGCAGCCAAGTAGACGGGAGCGTCTACAATGAGCAGTTCTTC. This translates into CASSQVDGSVYNEQFF.

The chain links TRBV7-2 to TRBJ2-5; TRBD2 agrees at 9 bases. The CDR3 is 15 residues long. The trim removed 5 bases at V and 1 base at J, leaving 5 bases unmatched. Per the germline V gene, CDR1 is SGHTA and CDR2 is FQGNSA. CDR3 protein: CASSIQTSGQETQYF. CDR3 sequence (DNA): TGTGCCAGCAGCATCCAGACTAGCGGCCAAGAGACCCAGTACTTC.

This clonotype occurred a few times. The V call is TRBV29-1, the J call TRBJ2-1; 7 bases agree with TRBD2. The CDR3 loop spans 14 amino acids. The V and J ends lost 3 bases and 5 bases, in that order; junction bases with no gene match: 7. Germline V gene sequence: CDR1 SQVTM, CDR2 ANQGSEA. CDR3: CSVEMLAEDNEQFF. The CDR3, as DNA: TGCAGCGTTGAGATGCTAGCGGAGGACAATGAGCAGTTCTTC.

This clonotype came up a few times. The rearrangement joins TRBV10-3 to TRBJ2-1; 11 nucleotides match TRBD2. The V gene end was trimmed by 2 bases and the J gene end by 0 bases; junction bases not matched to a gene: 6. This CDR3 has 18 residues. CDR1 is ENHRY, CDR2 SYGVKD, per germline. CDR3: CAISEPKGLAASYNEQFF. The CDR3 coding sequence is TGTGCCATCAGTGAGCCTAAGGGACTAGCGGCCTCCTACAATGAGCAGTTCTTC.

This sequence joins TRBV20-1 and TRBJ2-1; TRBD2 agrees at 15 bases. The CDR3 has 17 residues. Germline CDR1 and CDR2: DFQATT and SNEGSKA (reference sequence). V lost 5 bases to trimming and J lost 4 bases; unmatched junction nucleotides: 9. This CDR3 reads CSASGTSGRSLYNEQFF. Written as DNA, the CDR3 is TGCAGTGCTTCCGGGACTAGCGGGAGGTCACTTTACAATGAGCAGTTCTTC.

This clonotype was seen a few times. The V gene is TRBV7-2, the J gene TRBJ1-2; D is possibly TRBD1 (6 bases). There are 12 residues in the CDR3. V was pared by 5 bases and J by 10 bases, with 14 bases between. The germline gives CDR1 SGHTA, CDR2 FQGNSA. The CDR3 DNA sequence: TGTGCCAGCAGCAACCAGGGGTCAGCCTACACCTTC. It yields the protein CASSNQGSAYTF.

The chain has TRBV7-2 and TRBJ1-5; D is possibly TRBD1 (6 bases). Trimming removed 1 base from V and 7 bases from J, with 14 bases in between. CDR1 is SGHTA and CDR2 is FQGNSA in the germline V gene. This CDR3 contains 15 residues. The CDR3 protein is CASSLEVRGRQPQHF. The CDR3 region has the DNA TGTGCCAGCAGCTTAGAAGTAAGGGGGAGGCAGCCCCAGCATTTT.

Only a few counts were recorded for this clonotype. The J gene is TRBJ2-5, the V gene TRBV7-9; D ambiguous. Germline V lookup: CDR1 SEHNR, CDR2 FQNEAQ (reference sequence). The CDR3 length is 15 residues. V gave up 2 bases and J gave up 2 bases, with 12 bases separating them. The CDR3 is CASSLRVGGQETQYF. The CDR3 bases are TGTGCCAGCAGCTTACGGGTCGGTGGGCAAGAGACCCAGTACTTC.

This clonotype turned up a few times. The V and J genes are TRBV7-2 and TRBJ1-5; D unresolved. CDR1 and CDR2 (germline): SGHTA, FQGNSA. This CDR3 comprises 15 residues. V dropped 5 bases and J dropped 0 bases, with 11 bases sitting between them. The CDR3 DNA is TGTGCCAGCAGCCCCCTAAGTGCTAGCAATCAGCCCCAGCATTTT. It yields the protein CASSPLSASNQPQHF.

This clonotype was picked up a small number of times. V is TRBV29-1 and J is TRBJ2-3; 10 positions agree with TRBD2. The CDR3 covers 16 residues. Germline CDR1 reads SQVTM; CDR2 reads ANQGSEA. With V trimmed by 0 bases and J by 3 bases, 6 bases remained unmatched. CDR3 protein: CSVEDRSGRKTDTQYF. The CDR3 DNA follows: TGCAGCGTTGAAGATCGTAGCGGGAGGAAAACAGATACGCAGTATTTT.

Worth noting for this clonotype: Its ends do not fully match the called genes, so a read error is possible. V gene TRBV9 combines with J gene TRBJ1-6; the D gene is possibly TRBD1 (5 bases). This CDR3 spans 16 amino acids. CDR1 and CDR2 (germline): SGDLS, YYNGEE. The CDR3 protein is CAGSPSMRQSYSPLHF. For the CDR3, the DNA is TGTGCCGGCAGCCCTAGTATGCGACAGTCTTATTCACCCCTCCACTTT.

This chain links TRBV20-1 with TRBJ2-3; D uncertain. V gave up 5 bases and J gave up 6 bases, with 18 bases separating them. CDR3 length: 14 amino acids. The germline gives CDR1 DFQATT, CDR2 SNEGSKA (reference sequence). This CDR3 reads CSASKEGRGDTQYF. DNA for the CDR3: TGCAGTGCTTCGAAGGAAGGACGAGGCGATACGCAGTATTTT.

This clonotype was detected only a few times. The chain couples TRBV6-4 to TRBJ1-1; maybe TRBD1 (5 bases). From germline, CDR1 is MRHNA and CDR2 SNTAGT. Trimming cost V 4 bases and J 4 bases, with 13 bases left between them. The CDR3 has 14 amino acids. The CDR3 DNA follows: TGTGCCAGCAGTGGCGGGGGGGGGAGCACTGAAGCTTTCTTT. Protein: CASSGGGGSTEAFF.

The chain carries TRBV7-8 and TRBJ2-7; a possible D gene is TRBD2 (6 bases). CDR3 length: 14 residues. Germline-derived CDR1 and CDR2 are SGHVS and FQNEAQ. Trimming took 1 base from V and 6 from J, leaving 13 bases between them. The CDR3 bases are TGTGCCAGCAGCTTAGTGCGGGGATGGGGCGAGCAGTACTTC. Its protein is CASSLVRGWGEQYF.

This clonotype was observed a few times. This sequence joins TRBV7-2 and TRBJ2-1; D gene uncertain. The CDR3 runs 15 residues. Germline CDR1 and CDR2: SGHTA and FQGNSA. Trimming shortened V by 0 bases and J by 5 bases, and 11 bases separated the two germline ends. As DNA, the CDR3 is TGTGCCAGCAGCTTAGCGGCCAACCGGGACAATGAGCAGTTCTTC. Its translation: CASSLAANRDNEQFF.

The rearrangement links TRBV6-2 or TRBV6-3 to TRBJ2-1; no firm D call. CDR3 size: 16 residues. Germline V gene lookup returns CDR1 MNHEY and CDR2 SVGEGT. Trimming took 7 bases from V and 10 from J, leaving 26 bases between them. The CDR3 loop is CASIKGRLAPRREQFF. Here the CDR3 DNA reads TGTGCCAGCATCAAGGGCCGCCTGGCCCCACGGCGCGAGCAGTTCTTC.